Detailed here is one T cell receptor beta chain. Its antigen is unknown. The length of the CDR3 is 17 residues. V trimming: 6 bases; J trimming: 0 bases; junction bases outside the gene matches: 10. CDR1 is SNHLY and CDR2 is FYNNEI in the germline V gene. These data belong to a study of shared clonotypes between healthy human individuals. Study-level points and caveats: What limited the represented genetic and exposure-history diversity was the small number of donors.

Each PCR replicate from the sorted subsets contained 150 to 200 ng DNA, which is 25,000 to 30,000 T cell genomes. The table came from immunoSEQ multiplex PCR; TCRdb's copy has only in-frame clones and leaves some out. Of 560,000 or so clones in the sample, roughly 96% are singletons; the top ten hold 0.11%. CD45RO-negative CD8 cells positively selected for CCR7 made up the naive population, which excluded terminally differentiated effector memory CD45RA+ cells. Every one of the donors was a Caucasian adult that lived in Nashville, Tennessee. This receptor was identified in a woman aged 25 to 45 in good health. This rearrangement joins TRBV2 to TRBJ1-3; 8 nucleotides agree with TRBD1. The sample was naive CD8+ T cells sorted from blood. As DNA, the CDR3 is TGTGCCAGCAGATTGTGGACAGGGCCCTTCTCTGGAAACACCATATATTTT. This codes for CASRLWTGPFSGNTIYF. The full variable domain, in which reference TRBV2 and TRBJ1-3 provide the parts outside the CDR3, is EPEVTQTPSHQVTQMGQEVILRCVPISNHLYFYWYRQILGQKVEFLVSFYNNEISEKSEIFDDQFSVERPDGSNFTLKIRSTKLEDSAMYFCASRLWTGPFSGNTIYFGEGSWLTVV.